This T cell receptor beta chain was sequenced in a study of T cell changes during pregnancy in multiple sclerosis. This CDR3 region has 15 residues. Germline CDR1 is LGHNA and CDR2 is YSLEER. V dropped 4 bases and J dropped 4 bases, with 17 bases sitting between them. Some clones are missing from TCRdb's copy, which holds only in-frame ones; the method was immunoSEQ multiplex PCR. The sample has 30,000 or so clones; roughly 90% are singletons. The source material was CD8+ T cells from peripheral blood mononuclear cells, sampled in the first trimester of pregnancy. The genes are TRBV4-3 and TRBJ2-7, with D tentatively TRBD2 (5 bases). This sequence was found in a female donor with multiple sclerosis, enrolled in a pregnancy study. The CDR3 nucleotides are TGCGCCAGCAGCCCAATCCGGGGTATCGGGTACGAGCAGTACTTC. As protein: CASSPIRGIGYEQYF.